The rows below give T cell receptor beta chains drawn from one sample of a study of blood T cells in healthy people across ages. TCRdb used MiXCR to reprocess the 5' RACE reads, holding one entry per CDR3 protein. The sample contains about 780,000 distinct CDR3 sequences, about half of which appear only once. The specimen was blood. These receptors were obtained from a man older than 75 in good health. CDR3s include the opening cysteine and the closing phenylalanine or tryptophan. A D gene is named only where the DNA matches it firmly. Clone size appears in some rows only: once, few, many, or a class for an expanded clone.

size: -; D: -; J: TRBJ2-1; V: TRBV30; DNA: TGTGCCTTGAGTCGCCGGGCCGGCAATGAGCAGTTCTTC; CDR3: CALSRRAGNEQFF
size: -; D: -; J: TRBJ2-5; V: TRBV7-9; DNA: TGTGCCAGCAGCTTCTTAATTCCGGGGGAGACCCAGTACTTC; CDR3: CASSFLIPGETQYF
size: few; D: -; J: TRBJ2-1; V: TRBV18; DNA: TGTGCCAGCATTCAGCGGCGAGGCTCCTACAATGAGCAGTTCTTC; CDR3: CASIQRRGSYNEQFF
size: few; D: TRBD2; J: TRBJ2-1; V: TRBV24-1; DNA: TGTGCCACCAGTGATTTTACTAGCGGGAGGGCCTCCCGCAATGAGCAGTTCTTC; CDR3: CATSDFTSGRASRNEQFF
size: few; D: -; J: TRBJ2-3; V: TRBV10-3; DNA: TGTGCCGCAGCCCTGGCAGGCAGGGGTCTAAACACAGATACGCAGTATTTT; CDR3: CAAALAGRGLNTDTQYF
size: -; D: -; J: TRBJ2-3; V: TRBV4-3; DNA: TGCGCCAGCAGCCAATCGATCGGGAACACAGATACGCAGTATTTT; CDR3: CASSQSIGNTDTQYF
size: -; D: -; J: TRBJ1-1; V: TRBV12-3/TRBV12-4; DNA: TGTGCCAGCACCATCCCCGGGGGTGAAGCTTTCTTT; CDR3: CASTIPGGEAFF
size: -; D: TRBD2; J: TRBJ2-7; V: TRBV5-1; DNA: TGCGCCAGCAGCGCCGGGACTAGAGGGAGTGCCTACGAGCAGTACTTC; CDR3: CASSAGTRGSAYEQYF
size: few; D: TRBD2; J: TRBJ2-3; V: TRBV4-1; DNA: TGCGCCAGCAGCCGCAGCGGGGGGGGTGAAGATACGCAGTATTTT; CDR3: CASSRSGGGEDTQYF
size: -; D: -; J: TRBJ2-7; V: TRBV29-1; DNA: TGCAGCGCGTATGGGCAGGGTGGGTACGAGCAGTACTTC; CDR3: CSAYGQGGYEQYF
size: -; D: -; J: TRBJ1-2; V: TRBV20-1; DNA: TGCAGTGCTAGCCAGGGACTGAAATATGGCTACACCTTC; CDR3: CSASQGLKYGYTF
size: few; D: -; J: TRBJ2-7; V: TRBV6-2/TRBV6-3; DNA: TGTGCCAGCAGTTTCCGGGTCCTCTACGAGCAGTACTTC; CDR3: CASSFRVLYEQYF
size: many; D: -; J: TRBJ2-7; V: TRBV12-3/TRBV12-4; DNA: TGTGCCAGCAGTCGGACATTCACCTACGAGCAGTACTTC; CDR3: CASSRTFTYEQYF
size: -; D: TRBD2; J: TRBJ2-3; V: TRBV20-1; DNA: TGCAGTGCTTCTCTCCGGGGGGGTAATACGCAGTATTTT; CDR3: CSASLRGGNTQYF
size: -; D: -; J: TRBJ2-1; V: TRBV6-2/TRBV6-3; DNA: TGTGCCAGCAGCGACCGACCTCAGCAGCGCACATACAATGAGCAGTTCTTC; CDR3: CASSDRPQQRTYNEQFF
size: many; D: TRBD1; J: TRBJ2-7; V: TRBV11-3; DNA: TGTGCCAGCAGCGCACAGGGGGTGGGGGCCTACGAGCAGTACTTC; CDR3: CASSAQGVGAYEQYF
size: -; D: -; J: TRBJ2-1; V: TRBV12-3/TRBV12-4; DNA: TGTGCCAGCAGGTCCGGGGGCTTGGTTAATGAGCAGTATTTC; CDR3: CASRSGGLVNEQYF
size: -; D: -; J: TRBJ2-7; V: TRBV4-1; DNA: TGCGCCAGCAGCCAAGATTCGGTCGGGACCGCCTACTCCTACGAGCAGTACTTC; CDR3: CASSQDSVGTAYSYEQYF
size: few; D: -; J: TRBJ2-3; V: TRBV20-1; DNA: TGCAGTGCTGGAGATATGGGGCGTACGCAGTATTTT; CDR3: CSAGDMGRTQYF
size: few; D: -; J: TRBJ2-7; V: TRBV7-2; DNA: TGTGCCAGCAGCTTAAGAGGGATCTACGAGCAGTACTTC; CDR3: CASSLRGIYEQYF
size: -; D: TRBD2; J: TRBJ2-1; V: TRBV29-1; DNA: TGCAGCGACGGACTAGCGGGAGCTTACAATGAGCAGTTCTTC; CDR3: CSDGLAGAYNEQFF
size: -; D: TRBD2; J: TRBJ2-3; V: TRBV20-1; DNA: TGCAGTGCTAGAGATCATACACTAGCGGGAACAGATACGCAGTATTTT; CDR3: CSARDHTLAGTDTQYF
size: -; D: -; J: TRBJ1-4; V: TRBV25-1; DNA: TGTGCCAGCAGTGAACCGACGGAGCCCAATGAGAAACTGTTTTTT; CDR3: CASSEPTEPNEKLFF
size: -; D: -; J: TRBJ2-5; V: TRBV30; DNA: TGTGCCTGGAGTCGCGGCTCGAAGGGTGAGCAGTACTTC; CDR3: CAWSRGSKGEQYF
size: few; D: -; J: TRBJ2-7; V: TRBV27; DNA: TGTGCCAGCAGTCAGGACCGAAACTCCTACGAGCAGTACTTC; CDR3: CASSQDRNSYEQYF
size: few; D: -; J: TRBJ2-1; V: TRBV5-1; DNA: TGCGCCAGCAGCAAAGAGGCGAACTCGGATGAGCAGTTCTTC; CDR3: CASSKEANSDEQFF
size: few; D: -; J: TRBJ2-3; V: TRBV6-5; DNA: TGTGCCAGCAGTGACTCGGGACGGCCTAGCACAGATACGCAGTATTTT; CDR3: CASSDSGRPSTDTQYF
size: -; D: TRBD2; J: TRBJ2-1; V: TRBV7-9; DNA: TGTGCCAGCAGCCCGCTCCGGCGGGAGGGCCTGAATGAGCAGTTCTTC; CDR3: CASSPLRREGLNEQFF
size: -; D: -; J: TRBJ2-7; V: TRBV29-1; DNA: TGCAGCGTCGCCAAAGACACCTACGAGCAGTACTTC; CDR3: CSVAKDTYEQYF
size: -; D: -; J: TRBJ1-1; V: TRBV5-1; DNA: TGCGCCAGCAGCTTGGGCAGGGAGAACACTGAAGCTTTCTTT; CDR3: CASSLGRENTEAFF
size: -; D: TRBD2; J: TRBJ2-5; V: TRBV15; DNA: TGTGCCACCGGGACTAGCGGGAGTATGCAGGGAGGAGAGACCCAGTACTTC; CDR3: CATGTSGSMQGGETQYF
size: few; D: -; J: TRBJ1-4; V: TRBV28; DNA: TGTGCCAGCAGTTTAGGGGGCTGGGCTGAAAAACTGTTTTTT; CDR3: CASSLGGWAEKLFF
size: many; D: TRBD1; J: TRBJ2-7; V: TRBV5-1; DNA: TGCGCCAGCAGCCGGGACAGGGACTACGAGCAGTACTTC; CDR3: CASSRDRDYEQYF
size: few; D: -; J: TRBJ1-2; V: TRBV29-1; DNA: TGCAGCGTTGACCCAGAGAACTATGGCTACACCTTC; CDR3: CSVDPENYGYTF
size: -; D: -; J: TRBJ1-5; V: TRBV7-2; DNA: TGTGCCAGCAGCTTATCCGGGTCGCTCGAGCCCCAGCATTTT; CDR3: CASSLSGSLEPQHF
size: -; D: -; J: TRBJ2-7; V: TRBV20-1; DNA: TGCAGTGCTAGAGATCCGGCTAGCATGCGAGTAAATGAGCAGTACTTC; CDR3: CSARDPASMRVNEQYF
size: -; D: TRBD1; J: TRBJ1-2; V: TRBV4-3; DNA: TGCGCCAGCAGCTCGAGAAGAACAGGGGACTATGGCTACACCTTC; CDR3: CASSSRRTGDYGYTF
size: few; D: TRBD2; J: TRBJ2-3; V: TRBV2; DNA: TGTGCCAGCCGACTAGCGGGAGGTCCTAGCACAGATACGCAGTATTTT; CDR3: CASRLAGGPSTDTQYF
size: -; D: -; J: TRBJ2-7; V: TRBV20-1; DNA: TGCAGTGGGGGTCGTTTCGAGCAGTACTTC; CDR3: CSGGRFEQYF